This T cell receptor (beta chain) was found in a study of response to subunit inactivated influenza vaccine. MiXCR, applied by TCRdb to the RT-PCR reads, yields one record per CDR3 protein. The table includes under 200,000 distinct CDR3 sequences, about 12% detected once. The CDR3 runs 14 residues. V was pared by 2 bases and J by 0 bases, with 6 bases between. The sample holds many counts of this clonotype. This sample also belongs to another study, concerning T cells expressing NK-cell markers. Per that paper: Libraries used 5'RACE template switching adding universal primer site and UMIs. One of eight sequenced donors was HCMV-seronegative; the other seven were seropositive. In several experiments, an anti-gamma-delta TCR antibody restricted sorting to alpha-beta TCR T cells. The CD3+CD56-NKG2C+ fraction was also led by these clonotypes in a handful of donors.

The chain is built from TRBV12-3 or TRBV12-4 and TRBJ2-3; D unclear. This clonotype originated in a man in his fifties or sixties who received an inactivated influenza vaccine. The specimen comprised CD8+ T cells sorted from PBMCs, sampled about 13 days after vaccination. This chain's CDR3 is CASSLRQSTDTQYF. In DNA, the CDR3 is TGTGCCAGCAGTTTACGACAAAGCACAGATACGCAGTATTTT.